This entry concerns a single T cell receptor beta chain. As yet, its antigen is unknown. The data were obtained in a study of graft-versus-host responses after intestinal transplantation. Libraries were prepared by immunoSEQ multiplex PCR; TCRdb keeps only in-frame clonotypes and omits some of them. The repertoire holds some 120,000 clones, with 85% to 95% as singletons. The sample was unstimulated CD4+ T cells sorted from spleen or lymph node cells, taken before transplant. The sequence came from a human donor who was the organ donor for an intestinal transplant.

CDR3 residues: CAWSHGRGLYQPQHF. The CDR3 DNA follows: TGTGCCTGGAGTCATGGGAGGGGTCTATATCAGCCCCAGCATTTT. The rearrangement joins TRBV30 to TRBJ1-5; perhaps TRBD1 as D (5 bases). There are 15 residues in the CDR3. Germline V gene data show CDR1 as GTSNPN and CDR2 as SVGIG (reference sequence). The V end was cut by 2 bases, the J end by 5 bases, with 16 bases between. The variable domain in full, with the rest retrieved from reference TRBV30 and TRBJ1-5, is SQTIHQWPATLVQPVGSPLSLECTVEGTSNPNLYWYRQAAGRGLQLLFYSVGIGQISSEVPQNLSASRPQDRQFILSSKKLLLSDSGFYLCAWSHGRGLYQPQHFGDGTRLSIL.